One and the same sample provided the 24 T cell receptor beta chains below, sequenced in a study of neurological immune-mediated disorders. Sample time point: longitudinal time-point 3. Each CDR3 protein is one row after TCRdb ran MiXCR on the 5' RACE reads. The table records roughly 100,000 distinct CDR3 sequences, 11% of them present only once. Sequencing was done on a sample of PBMCs. These receptors all stem from a female donor with HTLV-1-associated myelopathy (HAM/TSP).

This clonotype appeared many times. This chain connects TRBV20-1 to TRBJ2-1; a possible D gene is TRBD1 (6 bases). The CDR3 totals 14 residues. Trimming stripped 5 bases from V and 12 bases from J, with 23 bases between. Germline V gene lookup returns CDR1 DFQATT and CDR2 SNEGSKA (reference sequence). As DNA, the CDR3 is TGCAGTGCTGCGACCAATCTAGGGGGTTTGGGGCAGTTCTTC. This translates into CSAATNLGGLGQFF.

A few counts support this clonotype. The chain uses TRBV7-2 and TRBJ2-2; D uncertain. The CDR3 spans 14 residues. Germline CDR1 and CDR2: SGHTA and FQGNSA. V lost 4 bases and J lost 2, with 8 bases in between. The CDR3 here is CASSSRHNTGELFF. The CDR3 bases are TGTGCCAGCAGCTCTCGGCATAACACCGGGGAGCTGTTTTTT.

The chain has TRBV12-3 or TRBV12-4 and TRBJ2-7; D gene unclear. Deletions cut 4 bases from V and 3 bases from J, with 10 bases between. The CDR3 has 13 residues. CDR3 region: CASSWALDYEQYF. The CDR3 nucleotides read TGTGCCAGCAGTTGGGCCCTGGACTACGAGCAGTACTTC.

Ten or more counts support this clonotype. The chain employs TRBV2 and TRBJ1-6, with a weak D call TRBD1 (6 bases). V was pared by 4 bases and J by 5 bases, with 12 bases between. The CDR3 is made up of 15 amino acids. Germline V gene data show CDR1 as SNHLY and CDR2 as FYNNEI. DNA of the CDR3: TGTGCCAGCAGTGGTCAGGGGCGGGATAATTCACCCCTCCACTTT. Amino acids: CASSGQGRDNSPLHF.

Many counts were recorded for this clonotype. The chain carries TRBV7-9 and TRBJ1-4, with D maybe TRBD1 (5 bases). The V end lost 1 base, the J end lost 0 bases, and 6 bases lay between the germline ends. Per germline, CDR1 SEHNR and CDR2 FQNEAQ (reference sequence). The length of the CDR3 is 15 residues. The CDR3 DNA is TGTGCCAGCAGCTTAGAACAGGCAACTAATGAAAAACTGTTTTTT. It encodes CASSLEQATNEKLFF.

This clonotype showed up many times. The chain combines TRBV12-3 or TRBV12-4 with TRBJ1-2, with 7 nucleotides matching TRBD1. The CDR3 has 17 amino acids. V was pared by 5 bases and J by 1 base, with 13 bases of the junction left unmatched. DNA for the CDR3: TGTGCCAGCAGTCAAACGATCCGGGACAGATTTAACTATGGCTACACCTTC. Encoded protein: CASSQTIRDRFNYGYTF.

This clonotype came up many times. V gene TRBV11-2 combines with J gene TRBJ1-2; a possible D gene is TRBD1 (5 bases). CDR3 length: 18 amino acids. V was pared by 6 bases and J by 6 bases, with 29 bases between. The germline V gene has CDR1 SGHAT and CDR2 FQNNGV. Written as DNA, the CDR3 is TGTGCCAGCAGATCCACGAGGGGCAGCTCCCGCGGGGTACATGGCTACACCTTC. Translation gives CASRSTRGSSRGVHGYTF. The full variable domain, completed using reference TRBV11-2 and TRBJ1-2, is EAGVAQSPRYKIIEKRQSVAFWCNPISGHATLYWYQQILGQGPKLLIQFQNNGVVDDSQLPKDRFSAERLKGVDSTLKIQPAKLEDSAVYLCASRSTRGSSRGVHGYTFGSGTRLTVV.

The table lists this clonotype with many counts. The CDR3 DNA sequence: TGTGCCAGCAGTTCCTTAAACATTCAGTACTTC. Translation: CASSSLNIQYF. This chain uses TRBV28 with TRBJ2-4; D remains ambiguous. Trimming took off 4 bases at V and 6 bases at J, with 4 bases between the two ends. The CDR3 contains 11 residues. The germline CDR1 and CDR2 sequences are MDHEN and SYDVKM.

This clonotype was seen repeatedly, ten times or more. The rearrangement uses TRBV3-1 and TRBJ1-2; a weak D match, TRBD1 (6 bases). V dropped 1 base and J dropped 8 bases, with 11 bases sitting between them. The CDR3 is 13 amino acids. CDR1 is LGHDT and CDR2 is YNNKEL in the germline V gene (reference sequence). Written as DNA, the CDR3 is TGTGCCAGCAGCCAAGCGGGGGCGGGAGGCTACACCTTC. Residues: CASSQAGAGGYTF.

This clonotype showed up many times. The rearrangement joins TRBV6-5 to TRBJ1-6; D is ambiguous. V was trimmed by 6 bases and J by 10 bases, leaving 16 bases between them. This CDR3 is 14 amino acids long. Germline V CDR1 and CDR2: MNHEY, SVGAGI. CDR3 loop: CASSPGRPESPLHF. DNA for the CDR3: TGTGCCAGCAGCCCCGGCCGGCCGGAGTCACCCCTCCACTTT.

The genes are TRBV6-2 or TRBV6-3 and TRBJ1-1; no clear D gene. Germline CDR1 is MNHEY and CDR2 is SVGEGT. V lost 7 bases and J lost 4, with 13 bases in between. This CDR3 spans 13 amino acids. CDR3 in DNA: TGTGCCAGCAAGGCCCGGTGGGGCACTGAAGCTTTCTTT. Translated: CASKARWGTEAFF.

This clonotype was observed at least ten times. This chain connects TRBV24-1 to TRBJ2-3, with 7 bases lining up with TRBD1. V dropped 9 bases and J dropped 1; count of bases not matched to a gene: 6. CDR1 is KGHDR, CDR2 SFDVKD, per germline. This CDR3 region has 14 residues. The CDR3 is CATDGGQGTDTQYF. As DNA, the CDR3 is TGTGCCACCGACGGTGGACAGGGCACAGATACGCAGTATTTT.

This clonotype was recorded many times. The rearrangement uses TRBV20-1 and TRBJ1-2; possibly TRBD1 for D (6 bases). V was trimmed by 6 bases and J by 6 bases, leaving 17 bases between them. This CDR3 is built from 13 residues. From germline, CDR1 is DFQATT and CDR2 SNEGSKA (reference sequence). In nucleotides, the CDR3 is TGCAGTGCAGCCCGCGGACAGTCTGATGGCTACACCTTC. Encoded protein: CSAARGQSDGYTF.

The sample holds many counts of this clonotype. The chain uses TRBV12-3 or TRBV12-4 and TRBJ2-7; 7 bases are shared with TRBD1. CDR3 length equals 14 residues. J was trimmed by 0 bases and V by 7 bases; bases with no gene match: 6. In nucleotides, the CDR3 is TGTGCCAGCAATCGACAGGGAGTCTCCTACGAGCAGTACTTC. Its protein product is CASNRQGVSYEQYF.

This clonotype was seen repeatedly, ten times or more. CDR3 nucleotide sequence: TGCGCCAGCAGCTTGGGACAGGGACCGGCACTAGAGACCCAGTACTTC. This sequence encodes CASSLGQGPALETQYF. The rearrangement joins TRBV5-1 to TRBJ2-5; TRBD1 aligns across 7 bases. CDR1 and CDR2 (germline): SGHRS, YFSETQ. The CDR3 runs 16 residues. Losses at the gene ends were 0 bases for V and 4 bases for J; bases not matched to a gene: 9.

Turning to this clonotype: Just one base apart from a much larger clone, this may be a read error. CDR3 protein: CATSDGGTDEQFF. The CDR3 DNA reads TGTGCCACCAGTGATGGAGGGACGGATGAGCAGTTCTTC. V and J are TRBV24-1 and TRBJ2-1; tentatively, D is TRBD2 (6 bases). The CDR3 totals 13 residues. V gave up 3 bases and J gave up 8 bases, with 10 bases separating them. Germline lookup yields CDR1 KGHDR and CDR2 SFDVKD.

The chain combines TRBV12-3 or TRBV12-4 with TRBJ1-4, with a weak D call TRBD1 (6 bases). V was trimmed by 5 bases and J by 8 bases, leaving 12 bases between them. The CDR3 loop spans 13 amino acids. The DNA of the CDR3 is TGTGCCAGCAGTCCCAGGGGTTGGGAAAAACTGTTTTTT. It yields the protein CASSPRGWEKLFF.

This clonotype was observed many times. The chain employs TRBV20-1 and TRBJ1-2; no firm D call. Germline loops: CDR1 DFQATT, CDR2 SNEGSKA (reference sequence). The CDR3 is made up of 14 amino acids. Deletions cut 0 bases from V and 7 bases from J, with 15 bases between. The CDR3 is CSARDLEVSGGYTF. Written as DNA, the CDR3 is TGCAGTGCTAGAGATCTTGAAGTCAGCGGTGGCTACACCTTC.

The chain is built from TRBV5-6 and TRBJ2-5; 10 bases line up with TRBD1. V dropped 0 bases and J dropped 1; count of bases not matched to a gene: 6. The CDR3 totals 17 residues. Germline assignment: CDR1 SGHDT and CDR2 YYEEEE. CDR3 amino acids: CASSLAGTGDPQETQYF. CDR3 in DNA: TGTGCCAGCAGCTTGGCCGGGACAGGGGATCCCCAAGAGACCCAGTACTTC.

This clonotype has a count of ten or more. The chain couples TRBV20-1 to TRBJ2-1, with 9 bases identical to TRBD1. J was trimmed by 6 bases and V by 3 bases; bases with no gene match: 3. The CDR3 runs to 13 residues. CDR1 DFQATT and CDR2 SNEGSKA come from the germline V gene (reference sequence). Here the CDR3 DNA reads TGCAGTGCTAGGGGACAGGGACCCAATGAGCAGTTCTTC. Amino acid sequence: CSARGQGPNEQFF.

At least ten counts were recorded for this clonotype. The chain couples TRBV5-1 to TRBJ1-1; D may be TRBD1 (5 bases). The germline V gene encodes CDR1 SGHRS and CDR2 YFSETQ. V lost 3 bases and J lost 4, with 13 bases in between. This CDR3 is built from 14 residues. The CDR3 region has the DNA TGCGCCAGCAGCTGGGACGGGGGATTCACTGAAGCTTTCTTT. Amino acid sequence: CASSWDGGFTEAFF.

As for this clonotype: A much more abundant neighbour one base away suggests this may be a read error. The rearrangement uses TRBV5-1 and TRBJ2-7; possible D gene TRBD2, 5 bases. Per the germline V gene, CDR1 is SGHRS and CDR2 is YFSETQ. CDR3 length: 14 amino acids. Trimming cost V 0 bases and J 3 bases, with 10 bases left between them. The DNA of the CDR3 is TGCGCCAGCAGCTTGGTCCAGAGGGTCTACGAGCAGTACTTC. Protein: CASSLVQRVYEQYF. The variable domain in full, with the rest retrieved from reference TRBV5-1 and TRBJ2-7, is KAGVTQTPRYLIKTRGQQVTLSCSPISGHRSVSWYQQTPGQGLQFLFEYFSETQRNKGNFPGRFSGRQFSNSRSEMNVSTLELGDSALYLCASSLVQRVYEQYFGPGTRLTVT.

Notes on this clonotype: This may stem from a read error, because a much larger clone lies one nucleotide away. The genes are TRBV5-1 and TRBJ2-1; D may be TRBD1 (5 bases). The CDR3 runs 13 residues. Germline values: CDR1 SGHRS, CDR2 YFSETQ. Between the trimmed V and J ends, which lost 0 bases and 8 bases, there was a span of 9 bases. Written as DNA, the CDR3 is TGCGCCAGCAGCTTGGCCGCAGGGCATGAGCAGTTCTTC. This codes for CASSLAAGHEQFF.

V and J are TRBV5-1 and TRBJ1-1; D is unclear. Trimming took 2 bases from V and 2 from J, leaving 7 bases between them. Germline CDR1 and CDR2: SGHRS and YFSETQ. This CDR3 spans 13 amino acids. CDR3 nucleotides: TGCGCCAGCAGCTTAAGTTCTAACACTGAAGCTTTCTTT. Amino acid sequence: CASSLSSNTEAFF.